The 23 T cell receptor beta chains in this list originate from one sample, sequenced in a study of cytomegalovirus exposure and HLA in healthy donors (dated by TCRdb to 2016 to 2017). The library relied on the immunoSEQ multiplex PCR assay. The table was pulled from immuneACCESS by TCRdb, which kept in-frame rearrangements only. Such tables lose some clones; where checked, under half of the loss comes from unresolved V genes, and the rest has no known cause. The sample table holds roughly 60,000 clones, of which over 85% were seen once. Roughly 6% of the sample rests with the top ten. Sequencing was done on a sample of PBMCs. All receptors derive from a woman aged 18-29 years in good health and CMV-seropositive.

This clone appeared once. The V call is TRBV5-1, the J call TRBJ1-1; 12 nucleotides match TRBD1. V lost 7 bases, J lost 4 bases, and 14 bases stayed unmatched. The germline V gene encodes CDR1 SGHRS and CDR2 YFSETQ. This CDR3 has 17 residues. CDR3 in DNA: TGCGCCAGCGGAACTCGGGACAGGGGGCGGCCGGGCACTGAAGCTTTCTTT. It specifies CASGTRDRGRPGTEAFF. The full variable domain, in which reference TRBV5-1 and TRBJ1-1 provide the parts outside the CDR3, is KAGVTQTPRYLIKTRGQQVTLSCSPISGHRSVSWYQQTPGQGLQFLFEYFSETQRNKGNFPGRFSGRQFSNSRSEMNVSTLELGDSALYLCASGTRDRGRPGTEAFFGQGTRLTVV.

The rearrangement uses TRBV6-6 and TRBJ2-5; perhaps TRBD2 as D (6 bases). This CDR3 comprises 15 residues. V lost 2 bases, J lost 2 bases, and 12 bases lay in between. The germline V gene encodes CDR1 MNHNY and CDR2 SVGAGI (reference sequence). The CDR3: CASSYGPGTQETQYF. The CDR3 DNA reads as TGTGCCAGCAGTTACGGCCCCGGGACTCAAGAGACCCAGTACTTC.

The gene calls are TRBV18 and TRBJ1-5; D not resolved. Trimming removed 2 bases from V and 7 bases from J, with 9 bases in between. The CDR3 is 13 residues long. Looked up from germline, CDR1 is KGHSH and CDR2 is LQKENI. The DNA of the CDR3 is TGTGCCAGCTCACCAGATCGCAGACAGCCCCAGCATTTT. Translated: CASSPDRRQPQHF.

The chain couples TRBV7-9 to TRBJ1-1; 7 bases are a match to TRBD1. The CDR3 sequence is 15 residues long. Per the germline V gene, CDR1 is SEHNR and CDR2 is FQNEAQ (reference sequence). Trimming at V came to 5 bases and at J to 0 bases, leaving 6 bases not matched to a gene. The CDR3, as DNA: TGTGCCAGCAGCAAAGACAGGGCTCTGAACACTGAAGCTTTCTTT. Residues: CASSKDRALNTEAFF.

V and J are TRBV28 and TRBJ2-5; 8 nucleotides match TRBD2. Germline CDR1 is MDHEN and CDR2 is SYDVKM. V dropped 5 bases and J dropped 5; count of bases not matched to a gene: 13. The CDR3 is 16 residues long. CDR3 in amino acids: CASSTSLGLAVETQYF. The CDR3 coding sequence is TGTGCCAGCAGTACTTCCTTAGGACTAGCTGTGGAGACCCAGTACTTC.

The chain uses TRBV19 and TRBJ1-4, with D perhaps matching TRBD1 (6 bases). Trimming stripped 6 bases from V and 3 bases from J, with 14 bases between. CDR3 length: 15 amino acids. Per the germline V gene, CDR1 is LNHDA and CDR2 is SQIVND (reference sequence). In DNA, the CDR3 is TGTGCCAGTAGCTCCGGGGGGCGGGCTAATGAAAAACTGTTTTTT. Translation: CASSSGGRANEKLFF.

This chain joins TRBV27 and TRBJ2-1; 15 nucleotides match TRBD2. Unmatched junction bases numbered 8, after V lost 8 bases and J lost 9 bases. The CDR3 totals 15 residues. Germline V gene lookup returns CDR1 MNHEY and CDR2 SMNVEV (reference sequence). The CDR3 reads CASSPGTSGRREQFF. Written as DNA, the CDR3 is TGTGCCAGCTCGCCCGGGACTAGCGGGAGGCGTGAGCAGTTCTTC.

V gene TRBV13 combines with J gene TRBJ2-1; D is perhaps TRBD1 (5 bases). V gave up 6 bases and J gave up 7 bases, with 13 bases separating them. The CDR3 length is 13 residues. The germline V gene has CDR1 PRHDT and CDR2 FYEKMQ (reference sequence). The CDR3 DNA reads TGTGCCAGCAGGGACACAGGATCTAATGAGCAGTTCTTC. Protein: CASRDTGSNEQFF.

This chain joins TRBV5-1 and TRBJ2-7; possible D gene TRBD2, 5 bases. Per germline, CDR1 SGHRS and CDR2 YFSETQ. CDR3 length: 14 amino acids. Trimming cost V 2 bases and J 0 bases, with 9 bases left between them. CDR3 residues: CASSFNAGSYEQYF. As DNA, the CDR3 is TGCGCCAGCAGCTTTAATGCGGGCTCCTACGAGCAGTACTTC.

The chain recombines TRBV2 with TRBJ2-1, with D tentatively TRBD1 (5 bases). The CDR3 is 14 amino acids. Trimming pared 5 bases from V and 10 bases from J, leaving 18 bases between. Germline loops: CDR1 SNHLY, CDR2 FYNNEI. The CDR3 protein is CASSSFGGAYEQFF. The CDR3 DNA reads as TGTGCCAGCAGTTCCTTTGGTGGGGCTTACGAGCAGTTCTTC.

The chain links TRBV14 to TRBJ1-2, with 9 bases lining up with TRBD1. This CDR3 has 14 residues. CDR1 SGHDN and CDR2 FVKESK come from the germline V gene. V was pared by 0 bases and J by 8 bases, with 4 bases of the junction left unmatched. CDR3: CASSQDRTGEGYTF. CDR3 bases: TGTGCCAGCAGCCAAGATCGGACAGGGGAGGGCTACACCTTC.

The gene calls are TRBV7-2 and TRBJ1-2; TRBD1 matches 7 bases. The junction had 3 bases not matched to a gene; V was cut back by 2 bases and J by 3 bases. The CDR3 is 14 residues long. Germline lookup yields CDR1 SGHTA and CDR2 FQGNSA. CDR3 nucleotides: TGTGCCAGCAGCTTAACAGGGGTTTACTATGGCTACACCTTC. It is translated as CASSLTGVYYGYTF.

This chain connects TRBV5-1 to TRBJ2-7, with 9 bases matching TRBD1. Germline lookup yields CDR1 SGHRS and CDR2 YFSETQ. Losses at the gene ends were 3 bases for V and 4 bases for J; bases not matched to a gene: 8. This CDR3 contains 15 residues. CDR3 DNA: TGCGCCAGCAGCTGGGGTCCGGGGACAGGGTACGAGCAGTACTTC. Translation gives CASSWGPGTGYEQYF.

The CDR3 DNA reads TGTGCCAGTACCTTCGGGACAGGGGGCTCGTACGAGCAGTACTTC. Encoded protein: CASTFGTGGSYEQYF. This chain joins TRBV19 and TRBJ2-7; 12 bases line up with TRBD1. This CDR3 region has 15 residues. The V gene's germline CDR1 is LNHDA and CDR2 SQIVND (reference sequence). V dropped 7 bases and J dropped 4; count of bases not matched to a gene: 8.

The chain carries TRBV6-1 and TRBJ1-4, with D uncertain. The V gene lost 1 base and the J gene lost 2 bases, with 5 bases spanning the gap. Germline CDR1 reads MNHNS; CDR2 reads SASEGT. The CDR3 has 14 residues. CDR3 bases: TGTGCCAGCAGTGAAGGTCCGACTAATGAAAAACTGTTTTTT. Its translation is CASSEGPTNEKLFF.

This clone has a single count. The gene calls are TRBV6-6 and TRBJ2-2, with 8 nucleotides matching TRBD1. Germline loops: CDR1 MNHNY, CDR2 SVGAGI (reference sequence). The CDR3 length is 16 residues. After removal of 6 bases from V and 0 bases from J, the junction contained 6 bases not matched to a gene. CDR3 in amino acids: CASRLTGGSNTGELFF. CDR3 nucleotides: TGTGCCAGCAGACTCACAGGGGGGTCGAACACCGGGGAGCTGTTTTTT.

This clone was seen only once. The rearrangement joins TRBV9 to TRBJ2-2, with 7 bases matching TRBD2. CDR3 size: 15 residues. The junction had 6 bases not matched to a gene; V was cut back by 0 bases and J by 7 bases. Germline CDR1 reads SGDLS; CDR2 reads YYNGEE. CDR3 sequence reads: CASSVVPAGRGELFF. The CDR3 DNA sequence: TGTGCCAGCAGCGTAGTTCCAGCGGGGCGCGGGGAGCTGTTTTTT. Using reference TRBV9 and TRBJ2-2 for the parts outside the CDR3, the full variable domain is DSGVTQTPKHLITATGQRVTLRCSPRSGDLSVYWYQQSLDQGLQFLIQYYNGEERAKGNILERFSAQQFPDLHSELNLSSLELGDSALYFCASSVVPAGRGELFFGEGSRLTVL.

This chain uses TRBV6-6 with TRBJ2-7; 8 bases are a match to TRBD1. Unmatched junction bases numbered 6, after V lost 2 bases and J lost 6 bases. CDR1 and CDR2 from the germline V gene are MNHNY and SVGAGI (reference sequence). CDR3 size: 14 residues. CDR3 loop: CASSYRQGRSEQYF. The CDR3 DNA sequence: TGTGCCAGCAGTTACCGACAGGGGAGGAGCGAGCAGTACTTC.

CDR3 region: CSVSGRSTDTQYF. The CDR3 region has the DNA TGCAGCGTTAGCGGGAGGAGCACAGATACGCAGTATTTT. V gene TRBV29-1 combines with J gene TRBJ2-3; 9 bases agree with TRBD2. The CDR3 is 13 residues long. Germline V gene data show CDR1 as SQVTM and CDR2 as ANQGSEA. J gave up 0 bases and V 5 bases, and 0 bases lay outside the gene matches.

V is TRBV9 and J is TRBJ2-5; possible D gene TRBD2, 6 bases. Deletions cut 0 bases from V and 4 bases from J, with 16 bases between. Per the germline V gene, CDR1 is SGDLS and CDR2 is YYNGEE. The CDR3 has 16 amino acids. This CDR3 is CASSVGARESGETQYF. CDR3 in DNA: TGTGCCAGCAGCGTAGGAGCTCGGGAGAGCGGAGAGACCCAGTACTTC.

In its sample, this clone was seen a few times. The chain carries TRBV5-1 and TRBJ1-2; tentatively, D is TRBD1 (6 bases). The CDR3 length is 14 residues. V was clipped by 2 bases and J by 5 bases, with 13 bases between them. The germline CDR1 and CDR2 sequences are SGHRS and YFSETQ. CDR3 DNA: TGCGCCAGCAGCTTAGAACAGACAGGTTATGGCTACACCTTC. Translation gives CASSLEQTGYGYTF.

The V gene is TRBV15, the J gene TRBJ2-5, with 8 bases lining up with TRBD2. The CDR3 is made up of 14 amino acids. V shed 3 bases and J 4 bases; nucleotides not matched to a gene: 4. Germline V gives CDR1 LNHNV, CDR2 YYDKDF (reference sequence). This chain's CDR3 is CATSSGGDVETQYF. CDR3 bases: TGTGCCACCAGCAGCGGGGGGGATGTAGAGACCCAGTACTTC.

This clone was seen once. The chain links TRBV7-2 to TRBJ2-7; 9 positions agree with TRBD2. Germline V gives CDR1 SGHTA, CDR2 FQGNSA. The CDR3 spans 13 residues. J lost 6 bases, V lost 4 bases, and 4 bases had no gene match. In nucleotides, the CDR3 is TGTGCCAGCAGCTGGACTAGCGCCCTCGAGCAGTACTTC. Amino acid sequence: CASSWTSALEQYF.